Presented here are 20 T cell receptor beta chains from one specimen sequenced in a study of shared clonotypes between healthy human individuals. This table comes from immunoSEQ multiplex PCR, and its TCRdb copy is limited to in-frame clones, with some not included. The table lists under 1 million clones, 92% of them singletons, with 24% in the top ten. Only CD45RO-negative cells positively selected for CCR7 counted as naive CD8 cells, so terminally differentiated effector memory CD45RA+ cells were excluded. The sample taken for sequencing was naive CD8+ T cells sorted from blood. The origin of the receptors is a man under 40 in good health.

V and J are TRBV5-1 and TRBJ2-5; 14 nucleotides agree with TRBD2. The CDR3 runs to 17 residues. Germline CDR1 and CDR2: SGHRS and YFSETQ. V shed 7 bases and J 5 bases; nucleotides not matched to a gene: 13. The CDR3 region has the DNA TGCGCCAGCCGGACCCTTGGGACTAGCGGGAGCCGGGAGACCCAGTACTTC. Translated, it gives CASRTLGTSGSRETQYF.

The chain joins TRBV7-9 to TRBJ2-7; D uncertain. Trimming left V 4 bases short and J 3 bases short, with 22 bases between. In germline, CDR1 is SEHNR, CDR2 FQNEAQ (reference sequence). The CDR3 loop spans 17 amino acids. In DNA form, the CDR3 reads TGTGCCAGCAGCTCCTCTGAAGGTGGCGGCTTGGTCTACGAGCAGTACTTC. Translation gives CASSSSEGGGLVYEQYF.

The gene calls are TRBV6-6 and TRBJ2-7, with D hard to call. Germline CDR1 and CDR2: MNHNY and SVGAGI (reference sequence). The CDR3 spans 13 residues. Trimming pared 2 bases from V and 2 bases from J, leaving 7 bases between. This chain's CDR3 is CASSYGPTYEQYF. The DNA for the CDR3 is TGTGCCAGCAGTTACGGGCCCACCTACGAGCAGTACTTC.

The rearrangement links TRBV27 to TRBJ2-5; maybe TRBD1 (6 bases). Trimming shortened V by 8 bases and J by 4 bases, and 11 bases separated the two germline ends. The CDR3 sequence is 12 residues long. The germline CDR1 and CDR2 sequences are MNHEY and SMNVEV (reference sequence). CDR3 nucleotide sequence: TGTGCCAGCGGTCGAGGGGGAGAGACCCAGTACTTC. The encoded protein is CASGRGGETQYF.

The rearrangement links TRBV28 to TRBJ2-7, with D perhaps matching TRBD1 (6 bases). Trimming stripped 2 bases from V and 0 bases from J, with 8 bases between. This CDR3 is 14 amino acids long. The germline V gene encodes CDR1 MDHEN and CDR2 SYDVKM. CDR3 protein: CASSLADSSYEQYF. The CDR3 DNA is TGTGCCAGCAGTTTAGCGGACAGCTCCTACGAGCAGTACTTC.

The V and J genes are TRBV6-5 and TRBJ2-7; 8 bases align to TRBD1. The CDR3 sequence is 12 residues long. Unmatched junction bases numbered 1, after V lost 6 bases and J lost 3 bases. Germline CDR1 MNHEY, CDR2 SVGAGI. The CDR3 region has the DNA TGTGCCAGCAGAGACAGGGGCTACGAGCAGTACTTC. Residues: CASRDRGYEQYF.

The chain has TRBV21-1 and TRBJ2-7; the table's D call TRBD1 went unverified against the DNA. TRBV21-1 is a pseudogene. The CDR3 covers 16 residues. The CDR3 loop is CASSCTLQAFSYEQYF. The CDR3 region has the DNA TGTGCCAGCAGCTGTACTTTACAGGCCTTCTCCTACGAGCAGTACTTC.

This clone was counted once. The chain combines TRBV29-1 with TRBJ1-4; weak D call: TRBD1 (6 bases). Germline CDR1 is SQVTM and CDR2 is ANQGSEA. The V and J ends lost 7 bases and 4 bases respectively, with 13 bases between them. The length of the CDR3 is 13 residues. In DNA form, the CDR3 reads TGCAGCGCAACAGGGTTACTTAATGAAAAACTGTTTTTT. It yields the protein CSATGLLNEKLFF.

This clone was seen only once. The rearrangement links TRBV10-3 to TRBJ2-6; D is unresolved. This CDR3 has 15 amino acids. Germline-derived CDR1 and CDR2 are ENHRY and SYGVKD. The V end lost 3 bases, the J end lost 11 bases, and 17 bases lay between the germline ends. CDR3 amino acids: CAISDSRTRSDVLTF. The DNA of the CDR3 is TGTGCCATCAGTGACTCCAGGACCCGGTCCGACGTCCTGACTTTC.

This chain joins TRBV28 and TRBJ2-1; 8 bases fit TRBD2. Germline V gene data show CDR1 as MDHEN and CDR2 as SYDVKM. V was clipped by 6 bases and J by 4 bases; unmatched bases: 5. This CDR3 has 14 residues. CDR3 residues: CASSPGGGYNEQFF. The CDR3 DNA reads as TGTGCCAGCAGCCCGGGAGGGGGGTACAATGAGCAGTTCTTC.

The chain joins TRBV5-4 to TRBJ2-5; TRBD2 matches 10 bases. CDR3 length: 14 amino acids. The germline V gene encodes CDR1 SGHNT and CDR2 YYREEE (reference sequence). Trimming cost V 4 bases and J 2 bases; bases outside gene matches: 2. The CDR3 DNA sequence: TGTGCCAGCAGCGGACTAGCGGCTCAAGAGACCCAGTACTTC. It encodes CASSGLAAQETQYF.

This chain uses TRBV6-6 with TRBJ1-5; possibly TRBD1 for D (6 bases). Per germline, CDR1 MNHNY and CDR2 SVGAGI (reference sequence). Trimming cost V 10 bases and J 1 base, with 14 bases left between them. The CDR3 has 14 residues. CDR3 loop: CATRGGSSNQPQHF. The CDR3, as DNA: TGTGCCACCCGAGGGGGATCCAGCAATCAGCCCCAGCATTTT.

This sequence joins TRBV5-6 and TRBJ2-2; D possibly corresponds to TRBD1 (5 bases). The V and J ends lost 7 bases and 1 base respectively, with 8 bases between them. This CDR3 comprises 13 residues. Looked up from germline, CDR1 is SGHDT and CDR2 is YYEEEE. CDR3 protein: CASSTGNTGELFF. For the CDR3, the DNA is TGTGCCAGCTCTACAGGGAACACCGGGGAGCTGTTTTTT.

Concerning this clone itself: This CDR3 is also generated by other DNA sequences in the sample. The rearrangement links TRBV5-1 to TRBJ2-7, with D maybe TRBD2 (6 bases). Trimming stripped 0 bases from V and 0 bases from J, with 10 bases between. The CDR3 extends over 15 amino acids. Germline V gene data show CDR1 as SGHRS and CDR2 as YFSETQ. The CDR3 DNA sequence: TGCGCCAGCAGCTTGGCGTCCGGGAGCTCCTACGAGCAGTACTTC. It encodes CASSLASGSSYEQYF.

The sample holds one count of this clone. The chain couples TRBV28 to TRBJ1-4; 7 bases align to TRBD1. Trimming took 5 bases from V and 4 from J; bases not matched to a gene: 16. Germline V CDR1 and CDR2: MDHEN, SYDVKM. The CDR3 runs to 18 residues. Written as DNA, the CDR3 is TGTGCCAGCAGTACCGATCTTTACCAGGGGGAGTTTAATGAAAAACTGTTTTTT. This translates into CASSTDLYQGEFNEKLFF. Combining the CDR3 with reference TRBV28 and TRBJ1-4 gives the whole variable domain DVKVTQSSRYLVKRTGEKVFLECVQDMDHENMFWYRQDPGLGLRLIYFSYDVKMKEKGDIPEGYSVSREKKERFSLILESASTNQTSMYLCASSTDLYQGEFNEKLFFGSGTQLSVL.

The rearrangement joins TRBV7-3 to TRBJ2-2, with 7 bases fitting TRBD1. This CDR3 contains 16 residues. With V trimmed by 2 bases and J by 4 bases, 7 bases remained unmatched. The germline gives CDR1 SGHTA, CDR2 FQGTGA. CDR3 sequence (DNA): TGTGCCAGCAGCTTATCGAGGACAGGACTCACCGGGGAGCTGTTTTTT. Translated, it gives CASSLSRTGLTGELFF.

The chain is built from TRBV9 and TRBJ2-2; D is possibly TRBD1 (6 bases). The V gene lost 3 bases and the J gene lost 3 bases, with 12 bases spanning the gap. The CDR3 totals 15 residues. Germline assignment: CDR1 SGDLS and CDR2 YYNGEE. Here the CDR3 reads CASSAPDRYTGELFF. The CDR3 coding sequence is TGTGCCAGCAGCGCCCCCGACAGGTACACCGGGGAGCTGTTTTTT.

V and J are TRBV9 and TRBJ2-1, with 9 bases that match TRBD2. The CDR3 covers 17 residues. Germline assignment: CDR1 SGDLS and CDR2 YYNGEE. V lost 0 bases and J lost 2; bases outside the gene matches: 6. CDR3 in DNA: TGTGCCAGCAGCGTAGGGACTAGCGCGCCGCCCTACAATGAGCAGTTCTTC. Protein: CASSVGTSAPPYNEQFF.

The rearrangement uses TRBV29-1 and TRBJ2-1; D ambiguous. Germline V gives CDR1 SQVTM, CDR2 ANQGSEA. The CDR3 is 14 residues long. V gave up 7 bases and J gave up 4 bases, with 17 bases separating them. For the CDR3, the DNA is TGCAGCGGCGACGGACCCTCCTCGTACAATGAGCAGTTCTTC. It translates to CSGDGPSSYNEQFF.

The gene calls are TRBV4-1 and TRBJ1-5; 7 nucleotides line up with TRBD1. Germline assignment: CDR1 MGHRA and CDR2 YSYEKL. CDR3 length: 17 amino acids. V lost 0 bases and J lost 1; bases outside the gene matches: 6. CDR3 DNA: TGCGCCAGCAGCCAAGACCCCCCAGGGGGGAGCAATCAGCCCCAGCATTTT. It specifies CASSQDPPGGSNQPQHF.